The clone carrying this T cell receptor (beta chain) was observed once. The sample belongs to a study of blood T cell repertoires in COVID-19. Study overall: Samples representing acute and convalescent COVID-19 were sourced from the United States, Italy and Spain. PBMCs, B-cell-depleted T cells, or T cells provided the cDNA or gDNA that made up the material.

Trimming at V came to 4 bases and at J to 3 bases, leaving 5 bases not matched to a gene. The CDR3 has 15 residues. The V gene's germline CDR1 is SGHRS and CDR2 YFSETQ. As processed by the authors: The assay estimated nucleated cells by amplifying reference gene primers. The repertoire was sequenced with immunoSEQ multiplex PCR; TCRdb's copy has only in-frame clones and lacks some. The D gene and trimming were derived from the DNA, and the V and J assignments and clone size from that table. The sample has around 72,000 clones; 82% are singletons. Sequencing was done on a sample of peripheral blood. The TCR was taken from a human donor in a cohort sampled during active COVID-19. The chain is built from TRBV5-1 and TRBJ1-4; 8 bases are a match to TRBD1. Here the CDR3 reads CASSPQGAPNEKLFF. DNA of the CDR3: TGCGCCAGCAGCCCGCAGGGGGCGCCTAATGAAAAACTGTTTTTT. Full variable domain (rest looked up from reference TRBV5-1 and TRBJ1-4): KAGVTQTPRYLIKTRGQQVTLSCSPISGHRSVSWYQQTPGQGLQFLFEYFSETQRNKGNFPGRFSGRQFSNSRSEMNVSTLELGDSALYLCASSPQGAPNEKLFFGSGTQLSVL.